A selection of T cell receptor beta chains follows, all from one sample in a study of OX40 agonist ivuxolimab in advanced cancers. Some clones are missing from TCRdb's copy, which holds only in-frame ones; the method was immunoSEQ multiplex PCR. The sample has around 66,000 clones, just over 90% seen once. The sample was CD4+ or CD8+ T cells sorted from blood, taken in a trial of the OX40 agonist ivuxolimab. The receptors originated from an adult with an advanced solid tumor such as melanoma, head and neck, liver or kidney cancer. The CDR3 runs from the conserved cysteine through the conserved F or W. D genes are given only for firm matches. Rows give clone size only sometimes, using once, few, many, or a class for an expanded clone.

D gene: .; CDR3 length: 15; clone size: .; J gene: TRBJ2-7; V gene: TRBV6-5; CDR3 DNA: TGTGCCAGCAGGCTAAGGGGGGGGTACTCCTACGAGCAGTACTTC; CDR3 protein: CASRLRGGYSYEQYF
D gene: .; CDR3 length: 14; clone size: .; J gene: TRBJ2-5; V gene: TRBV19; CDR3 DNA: TGTGCCAGTAGTACCCAGGGGGAGGTGGAGACCCAGTACTTC; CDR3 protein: CASSTQGEVETQYF
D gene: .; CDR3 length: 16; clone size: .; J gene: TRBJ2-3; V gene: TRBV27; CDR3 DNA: TGTGCCAGCATCCCCAGGGGGGAGCGGGGCACAGATACGCAGTATTTT; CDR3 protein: CASIPRGERGTDTQYF
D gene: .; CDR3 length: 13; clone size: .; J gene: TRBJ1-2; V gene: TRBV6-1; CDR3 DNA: TGTGCCAGCTTTATCGCTTGGGGAGGCGGCTACACCTTC; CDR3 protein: CASFIAWGGGYTF
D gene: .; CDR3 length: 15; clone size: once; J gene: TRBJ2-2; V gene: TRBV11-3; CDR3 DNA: TGTGCCAGCAGCCTAGAAAGTCGGGGGACCGGGGAGCTGTTTTTT; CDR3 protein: CASSLESRGTGELFF
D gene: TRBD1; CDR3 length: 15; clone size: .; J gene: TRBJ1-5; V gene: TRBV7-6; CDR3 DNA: TGTGCCAGCAGCTCAAGCCCCGGACAGGGGCTGCCCCAGCATTTT; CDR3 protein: CASSSSPGQGLPQHF
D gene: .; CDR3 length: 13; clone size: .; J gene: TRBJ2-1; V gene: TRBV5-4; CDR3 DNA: TGTGCCAGCAGCTTGTTTCCTGGGGATGAGCAGTTCTTC; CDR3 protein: CASSLFPGDEQFF
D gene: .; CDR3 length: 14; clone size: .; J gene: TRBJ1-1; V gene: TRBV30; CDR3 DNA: TGTGCCTGGAGTGTACCTCGAAAGGCCACTGAAGCTTTCTTT; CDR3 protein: CAWSVPRKATEAFF
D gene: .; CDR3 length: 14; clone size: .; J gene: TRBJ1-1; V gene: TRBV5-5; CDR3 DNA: TGTGCCAGCAGCCGGGACCTGATGAACACTGAAGCTTTCTTT; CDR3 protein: CASSRDLMNTEAFF
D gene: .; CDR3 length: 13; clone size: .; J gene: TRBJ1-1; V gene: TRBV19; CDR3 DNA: TGTGCCAGTAGAATCGGGGGGGACACTGAAGCTTTCTTT; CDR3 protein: CASRIGGDTEAFF
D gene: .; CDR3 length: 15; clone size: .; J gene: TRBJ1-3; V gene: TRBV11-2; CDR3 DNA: TGTGCCAGCAGCTCCGGGACGGTCTTTGGGGACACCATATATTTT; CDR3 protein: CASSSGTVFGDTIYF
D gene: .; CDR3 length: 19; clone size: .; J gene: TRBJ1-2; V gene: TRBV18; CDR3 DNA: TGTGCCAGCTCACCATTCCCCAGAGAATCGGGACACAGTAACTATGGCTACACCTTC; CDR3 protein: CASSPFPRESGHSNYGYTF
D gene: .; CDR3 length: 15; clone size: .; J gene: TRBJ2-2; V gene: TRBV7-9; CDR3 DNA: TGTGCCAGCAGATCCCTGGGGGACAACACCGGGGAGCTGTTTTTT; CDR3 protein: CASRSLGDNTGELFF
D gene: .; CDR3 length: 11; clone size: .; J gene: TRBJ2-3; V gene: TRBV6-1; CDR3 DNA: TGTGCCAGCAGTGAAGCGGATACGCAGTATTTT; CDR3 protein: CASSEADTQYF
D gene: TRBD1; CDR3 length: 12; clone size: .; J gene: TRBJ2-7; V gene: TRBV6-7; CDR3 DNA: TGTGCCAGAAAAGACAGGGTCTACGAGCAGTACTTC; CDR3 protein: CARKDRVYEQYF
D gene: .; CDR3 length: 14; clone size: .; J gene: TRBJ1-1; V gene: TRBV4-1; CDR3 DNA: TGCGCCAGCAGGTCAGGGGAAACGAACACTGAAGCTTTCTTT; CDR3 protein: CASRSGETNTEAFF
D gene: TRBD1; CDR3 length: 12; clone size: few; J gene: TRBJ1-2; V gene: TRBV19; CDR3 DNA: TGTGCCGTGGACAGGGGAAACTATGGCTACACCTTC; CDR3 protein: CAVDRGNYGYTF
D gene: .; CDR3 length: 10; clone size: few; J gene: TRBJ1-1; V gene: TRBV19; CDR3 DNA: TGTGCCACCCGGGGCACTGAAGCTTTCTTT; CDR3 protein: CATRGTEAFF
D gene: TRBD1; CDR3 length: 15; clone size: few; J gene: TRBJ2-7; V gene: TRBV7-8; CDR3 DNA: TGTGCCAGCCAGAGACAGGGGGCGAAAGGGTACGAGCAGTACTTC; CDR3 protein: CASQRQGAKGYEQYF
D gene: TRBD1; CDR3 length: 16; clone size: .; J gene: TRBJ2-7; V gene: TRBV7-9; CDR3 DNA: TGTGCCAGCAGCCCGGCAGGTATAGGGGGCGACGACGAGCAGTACTTC; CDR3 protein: CASSPAGIGGDDEQYF
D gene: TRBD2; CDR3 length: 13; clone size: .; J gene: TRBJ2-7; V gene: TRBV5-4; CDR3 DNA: TGTGCCAGCAGCCCGGGAGGGTCCTACGAGCAGTACTTC; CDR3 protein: CASSPGGSYEQYF
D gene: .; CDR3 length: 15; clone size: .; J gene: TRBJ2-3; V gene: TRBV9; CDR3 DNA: TGTGCCAGCAGCGTAGAGGTTGCCCTAGGAGATACGCAGTATTTT; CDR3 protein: CASSVEVALGDTQYF
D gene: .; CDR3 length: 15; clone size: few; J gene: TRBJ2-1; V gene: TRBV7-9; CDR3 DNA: TGTGCCAGCAGCTTTGACAGGACACTCTACAATGAGCAGTTCTTC; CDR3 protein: CASSFDRTLYNEQFF
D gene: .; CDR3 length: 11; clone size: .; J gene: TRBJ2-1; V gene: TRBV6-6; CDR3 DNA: TGTGCCAGCACCGACTCGGGGCAACAGTTCTTC; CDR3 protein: CASTDSGQQFF
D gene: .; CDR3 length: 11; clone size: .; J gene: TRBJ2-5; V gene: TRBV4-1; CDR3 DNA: TGCGCCACCACTGGAGGAGAGACCCAGTACTTC; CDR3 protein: CATTGGETQYF
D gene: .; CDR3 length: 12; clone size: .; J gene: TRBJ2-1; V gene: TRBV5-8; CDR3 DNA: TGTGCCAGCAGCTTTCGGGGGGCTGAGCAGTTCTTC; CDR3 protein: CASSFRGAEQFF
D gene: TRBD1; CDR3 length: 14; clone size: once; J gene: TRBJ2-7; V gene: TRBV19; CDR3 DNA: TGTGCCAGTAGTGAACAGGGGGCTTCCTACGAGCAGTACTTC; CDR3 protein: CASSEQGASYEQYF
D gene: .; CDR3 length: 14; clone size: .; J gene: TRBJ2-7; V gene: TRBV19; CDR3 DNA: TGTGCCAGTAGTATGGGGGCGAGCTCCTACGAGCAGTACTTC; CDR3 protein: CASSMGASSYEQYF
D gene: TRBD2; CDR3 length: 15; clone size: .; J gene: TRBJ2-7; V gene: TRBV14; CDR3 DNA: TGTGCCAGCAGCCACTTAAGCGGGGGGGCCTACGAGCAGTACTTC; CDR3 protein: CASSHLSGGAYEQYF
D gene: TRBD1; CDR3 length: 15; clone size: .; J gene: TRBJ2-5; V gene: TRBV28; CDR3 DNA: TGTGCCAGCAGTCCAACAGGGGGTTTTGGTAAGACCCAGTACTTC; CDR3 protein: CASSPTGGFGKTQYF
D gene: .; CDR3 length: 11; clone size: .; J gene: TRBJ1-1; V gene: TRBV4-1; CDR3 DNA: TGCGCCAGCAGCGCGCAAAACAGGGCTTTCTTT; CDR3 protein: CASSAQNRAFF
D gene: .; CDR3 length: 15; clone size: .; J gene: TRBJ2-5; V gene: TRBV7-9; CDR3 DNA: TGTGCCAGCAGCCTTACCCGGGACGGAGAAGAGACCCAGTACTTC; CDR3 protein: CASSLTRDGEETQYF
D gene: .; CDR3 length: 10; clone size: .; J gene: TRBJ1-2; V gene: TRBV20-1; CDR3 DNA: TGCAGTGCTAGAACGGGCGGCTACACCTTC; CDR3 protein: CSARTGGYTF
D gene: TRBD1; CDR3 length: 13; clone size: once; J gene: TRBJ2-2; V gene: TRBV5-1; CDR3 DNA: TGCGCCAGCAGCCCGGACAGGGGCGGGGAGCTGTTTTTT; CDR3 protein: CASSPDRGGELFF
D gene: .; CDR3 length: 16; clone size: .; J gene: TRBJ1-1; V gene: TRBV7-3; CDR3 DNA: TGTGCCAGCAGCCTCCTCACTCTGGACAATAGAAATGAAGCTTTCTTT; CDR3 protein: CASSLLTLDNRNEAFF
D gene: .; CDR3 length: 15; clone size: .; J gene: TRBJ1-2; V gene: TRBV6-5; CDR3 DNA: TGTGCCAGCAGTTACAGGCAGGAGGGGGACTATGGCTACACCTTC; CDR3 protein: CASSYRQEGDYGYTF
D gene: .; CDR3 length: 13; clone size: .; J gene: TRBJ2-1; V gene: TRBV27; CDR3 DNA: TGTGCCAGCAGTTCATCGGACAGAGGAGAGCAGTTCTTC; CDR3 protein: CASSSSDRGEQFF
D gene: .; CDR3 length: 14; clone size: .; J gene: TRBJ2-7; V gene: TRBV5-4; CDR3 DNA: TGTGCCAGCAGCTTGGGGCAGGGGTGGTACGAGCAGTACTTC; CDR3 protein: CASSLGQGWYEQYF
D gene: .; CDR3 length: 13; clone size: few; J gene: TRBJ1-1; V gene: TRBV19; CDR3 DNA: TGTGCCAGTAGTTACAGGGCAGGCACTGAAGCTTTCTTT; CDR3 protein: CASSYRAGTEAFF
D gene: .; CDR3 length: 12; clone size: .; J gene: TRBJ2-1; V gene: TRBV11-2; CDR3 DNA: TGTGCCAGCAGCTTAGTTGGCAGCCCGCAGTTCTTC; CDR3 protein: CASSLVGSPQFF
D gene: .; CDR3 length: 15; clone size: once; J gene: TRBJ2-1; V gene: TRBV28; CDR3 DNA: TGTGCCAGCAGTTTAGGGCTGAGCTCCTACAATGAGCAGTTCTTC; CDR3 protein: CASSLGLSSYNEQFF
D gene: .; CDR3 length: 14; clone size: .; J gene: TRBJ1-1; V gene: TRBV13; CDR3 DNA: TGTGCCAGCAGCCCCACCCAAGGGCGGGTGACCGCTTTCTTT; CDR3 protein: CASSPTQGRVTAFF
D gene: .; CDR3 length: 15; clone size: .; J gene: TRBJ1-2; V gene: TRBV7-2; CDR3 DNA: TGTGCCAGCAGCTCAGCCTCGTATAGGGGGTATGGCTACACCTTC; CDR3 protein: CASSSASYRGYGYTF